The 22 T cell receptor beta chains given below trace back to one sample, sequenced in a study of tumor and adjacent non-tumor tissue in lung cancer. The template was RNA from unsorted bulk tissue. TCRbeta libraries were built with three rounds of nested PCR, modified from ARM-PCR. Each CDR3 protein is one row after TCRdb ran MiXCR on the multiplex PCR reads. Altogether over 110,000 distinct CDR3 sequences are present, around two thirds being singletons, with the ten largest covering about 20%. The specimen was lung tumor tissue. The source is a man between 60 and 70 years old with small cell lung cancer.

This clonotype was recorded only once. The gene calls are TRBV11-2 and TRBJ2-3; D unclear. TRBJ1-5 explains the end of the DNA better; the J call may be wrong. The CDR3 length is 14 residues. Germline V gene lookup returns CDR1 SGHAT and CDR2 FQNNGV. The CDR3 sequence is CASSLASETDTQHF. CDR3 in DNA: TGTGCCAGCAGCTTAGCGAGTGAAACGGATACGCAGCATTTT.

With regard to this clonotype: The junction shows a germline mismatch at one end, possibly a read error. The chain is built from TRBV6-5 and TRBJ1-2; D might be TRBD1 (6 bases). Germline assignment: CDR1 MNHEY and CDR2 SVGAGI. The CDR3 is 14 residues long. The CDR3 protein is CTSSPRDTDYGYTF. The CDR3 nucleotides read TGTACCAGCAGCCCCCGGGACACTGACTATGGCTACACCTTC.

A remark on this clonotype: One end of the junction varies from germline; a read error may be responsible. The chain recombines TRBV4-1 with TRBJ1-4; 8 nucleotides match TRBD1. The CDR3 length is 15 residues. Germline V gives CDR1 MGHRA, CDR2 YSYEKL. The CDR3 reads CSSTGQARNREKLFF. The CDR3 DNA follows: TGCTCCAGCACGGGACAGGCTAGAAATAGGGAAAAACTGTTTTTT.

Concerning this clonotype: One junction end disagrees with the germline gene, perhaps due to a read error. The J gene is TRBJ2-3, the V gene TRBV6-5; D is undetermined. CDR3 length equals 14 residues. CDR1 is MNHEY, CDR2 SVGAGI, per germline. CDR3 in amino acids: CASSYGLSTDMQYF. In DNA form, the CDR3 reads TGTGCCAGCAGTTACGGCCTGAGTACAGATATGCAGTATTTT.

A remark on this clonotype: One end of the junction fails to match germline, which may point to a read error. This sequence joins TRBV20-1 and TRBJ2-7; 9 positions match TRBD2. The CDR3 contains 15 residues. Looked up from germline, CDR1 is DFQATT and CDR2 is SNEGSKA (reference sequence). The chain's CDR3 is CSARPGTSSAYEQNF. The CDR3 DNA is TGCAGTGCTCGACCCGGGACTAGCTCAGCCTACGAACAGAATTTC.

This clonotype was found a few times. This sequence joins TRBV4-1 and TRBJ2-1; possibly TRBD1 for D (5 bases). Germline CDR1 and CDR2: MGHRA and YSYEKL. CDR3 size: 15 residues. With 1 base removed from V and 4 bases from J, the gap between germline ends came to 11 bases. The CDR3 region has the DNA TGCGCCAGCAGCCAAGGGGGCGCTTCATACAATGAGCAGTTCTTC. Amino acids: CASSQGGASYNEQFF.

On this clonotype: A read error may produce the germline difference seen at one junction end. In DNA form, the CDR3 reads TGTGTCAGCAGACATTCGACAGGGGACGAGCAGCACTTC. Translated, it gives CVSRHSTGDEQHF. The chain employs TRBV12-3 or TRBV12-4 and TRBJ2-7, with 8 bases that match TRBD1. The CDR3 is made up of 13 amino acids.

This clonotype was found a few times. CDR3 residues: CASTAGLAGGWQYF. The CDR3, as DNA: TGTGCCAGCACCGCCGGACTAGCGGGAGGTTGGCAGTACTTC. The chain couples TRBV28 to TRBJ2-7; 14 bases map to TRBD2. This CDR3 has 14 residues. Looked up from germline, CDR1 is MDHEN and CDR2 is SYDVKM. V shed 7 bases, J shed 9 bases, and the junction held 8 bases outside the gene matches. The complete variable domain, with remaining parts taken from reference TRBV28 and TRBJ2-7, reads DVKVTQSSRYLVKRTGEKVFLECVQDMDHENMFWYRQDPGLGLRLIYFSYDVKMKEKGDIPEGYSVSREKKERFSLILESASTNQTSMYLCASTAGLAGGWQYFGPGTRLTVT.

This clonotype was found many times. CDR3 in amino acids: CSARSGLAGGYEQYF. CDR3 in DNA: TGCAGTGCTAGATCGGGACTAGCGGGGGGCTACGAGCAGTACTTC. V and J are TRBV20-1 and TRBJ2-7, with 15 bases matching TRBD2. The CDR3 totals 15 residues. With V trimmed by 2 bases and J by 3 bases, 2 bases remained unmatched. From germline, CDR1 is DFQATT and CDR2 SNEGSKA (reference sequence).

Written as DNA, the CDR3 is TGCGCCAGCAGCCCGACAACTAGCACAGGTATGCAGTATTTT. Protein: CASSPTTSTGMQYF. The chain uses TRBV4-1 and TRBJ2-3, with D possibly matching TRBD2 (6 bases). V was trimmed by 4 bases and J by 11 bases, leaving 19 bases between them. In germline, CDR1 is MGHRA, CDR2 YSYEKL. The CDR3 totals 14 residues.

CDR3 region: CASSFEDIEETQYF. CDR3 DNA sequence: TGTGCCAGCAGTTTTGAGGACATAGAAGAGACCCAGTACTTC. V usage is TRBV12-3 or TRBV12-4 and J usage is TRBJ2-5; maybe TRBD1 (5 bases). The V gene lost 3 bases and the J gene lost 3 bases, with 11 bases spanning the gap. The CDR3 length is 14 residues.

To note about this clonotype: One end of the junction does not line up with germline, which may come from a read error. The rearrangement links TRBV6-6 to TRBJ2-5; D is tentatively TRBD1 or TRBD2 (5 bases each). This CDR3 has 16 amino acids. The germline V gene encodes CDR1 MNHNY and CDR2 SVGAGI (reference sequence). CDR3 amino acids: CASSYSLGTGKESQYF. Here the CDR3 DNA reads TGTGCCAGCAGTTACTCTCTGGGGACGGGGAAAGAGAGCCAGTACTTC.

This clonotype was observed once. The CDR3 DNA reads TGTACCTGCAGCCGAACAGGATTAGGGCAGTACTTC. Translating it yields CTCSRTGLGQYF. This chain uses TRBV11-2 with TRBJ2-7; TRBD1 is a possible D gene (5 bases). The V gene's germline CDR1 is SGHAT and CDR2 FQNNGV. The CDR3 is 12 residues long.

For this clonotype: Possible read error: a much larger clone is one base away. This rearrangement joins TRBV29-1 to TRBJ1-2, with TRBD1 matching over 7 bases. The CDR3 spans 14 residues. Germline V gene sequence: CDR1 SQVTM, CDR2 ANQGSEA. J was trimmed by 3 bases and V by 3 bases; bases with no gene match: 7. Written as DNA, the CDR3 is TGCAGCGTTGACGGGACAGTGGGCGACTATGGCTACACCTTC. It is translated as CSVDGTVGDYGYTF.

This clonotype was observed a single time. The chain employs TRBV28 and TRBJ2-3; D is unresolved. Deletions cut 7 bases from V and 7 bases from J, with 12 bases between. Germline V CDR1 and CDR2: MDHEN, SYDVKM. This CDR3 contains 12 residues. The DNA of the CDR3 is TGTGCCAGCATCGTGGGTGATAATACGCAGTATTTT. Translated, it gives CASIVGDNTQYF.

The chain couples TRBV6-2 or TRBV6-3 to TRBJ2-1; no reliable D call. Germline V CDR1 and CDR2: MNHEY, SVGEGT. The CDR3 spans 17 residues. With 0 bases removed from V and 2 bases from J, the gap between germline ends came to 14 bases. This CDR3 reads CASSYSIVGLTYNEQFF. CDR3 DNA sequence: TGTGCCAGCAGTTACTCGATTGTCGGGTTGACCTACAATGAGCAGTTCTTC.

This clonotype was detected only once. This rearrangement joins TRBV6-6 to TRBJ2-7; 10 nucleotides line up with TRBD1. V gave up 10 bases and J gave up 1 base; unmatched junction bases: 10. The CDR3 spans 15 residues. The germline V gene has CDR1 MNHNY and CDR2 SVGAGI (reference sequence). CDR3 amino acids: CANKPGQGKSYEQYF. The CDR3 DNA sequence: TGTGCCAACAAACCGGGACAGGGGAAGTCCTACGAGCAGTACTTC.

In this sample, this clonotype is medium-sized. V is TRBV20-1 and J is TRBJ1-2; D uncertain. CDR3 size: 10 residues. Germline-derived CDR1 and CDR2 are DFQATT and SNEGSKA (reference sequence). V was cut by 6 bases and J by 2 bases, with 4 bases left in between. The CDR3 DNA reads as TGCAGTGCGCCCAACTATGGCTACACCTTC. As protein: CSAPNYGYTF.

This clonotype was observed a single time. Because the CDR3 is missing its conserved closing phenylalanine or tryptophan, this is likely a read error. This chain uses TRBV5-1 with TRBJ2-5; D remains ambiguous. The CDR3 is 13 amino acids. Trimming stripped 4 bases from V and 4 bases from J, with 11 bases between. Germline V gives CDR1 SGHRS, CDR2 YFSETQ. The CDR3 protein is CASSASVGETQYS. In DNA form, the CDR3 reads TGCGCCAGCAGCGCGTCCGTGGGAGAGACCCAGTACTCC.

As for this clonotype: A read error may account for a junction end that differs from germline. This chain joins TRBV11-3 and TRBJ2-1; 13 bases line up with TRBD2. CDR1 and CDR2 (germline): SGHNT, YENEEA. This CDR3 comprises 16 residues. CDR3 nucleotides: TGTGCCAGCAGCTGTGGGACTAGCGGGACTTACGATGAGCAATTCTTC. Translating gives CASSCGTSGTYDEQFF.

Details on this clonotype: This could be a read error, since a much larger clone is one nucleotide away. The genes are TRBV20-1 and TRBJ1-2; a weak D match, TRBD1 (5 bases). Trimming shortened V by 6 bases and J by 8 bases, and 16 bases separated the two germline ends. CDR3 size: 12 residues. Per the germline V gene, CDR1 is DFQATT and CDR2 is SNEGSKA (reference sequence). For the CDR3, the DNA is TGCAGTGCGCCGACAGAGTGGTTGGGCTACACCTTC. This translates into CSAPTEWLGYTF.

This clonotype was seen a few times. DNA for the CDR3: TGTGCCAGCACCCCGCGGGGACAAGAGACCCAGTACTTC. Translated, it gives CASTPRGQETQYF. J is TRBJ2-5 and V is TRBV6-1; tentative D call: TRBD2 (6 bases). V lost 7 bases to trimming and J lost 2 bases, with 11 bases between them. The CDR3 extends over 13 amino acids. Germline-derived CDR1 and CDR2 are MNHNS and SASEGT.